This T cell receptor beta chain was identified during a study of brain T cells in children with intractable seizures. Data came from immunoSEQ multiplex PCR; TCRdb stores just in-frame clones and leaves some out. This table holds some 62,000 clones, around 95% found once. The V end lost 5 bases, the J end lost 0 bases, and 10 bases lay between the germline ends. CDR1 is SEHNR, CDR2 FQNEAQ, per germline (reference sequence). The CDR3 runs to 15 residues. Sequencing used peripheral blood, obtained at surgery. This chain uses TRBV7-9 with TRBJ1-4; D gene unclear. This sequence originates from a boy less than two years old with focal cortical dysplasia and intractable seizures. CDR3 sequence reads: CASSTRGTTNEKLFF. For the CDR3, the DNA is TGTGCCAGCAGCACTCGAGGGACAACTAATGAAAAACTGTTTTTT.